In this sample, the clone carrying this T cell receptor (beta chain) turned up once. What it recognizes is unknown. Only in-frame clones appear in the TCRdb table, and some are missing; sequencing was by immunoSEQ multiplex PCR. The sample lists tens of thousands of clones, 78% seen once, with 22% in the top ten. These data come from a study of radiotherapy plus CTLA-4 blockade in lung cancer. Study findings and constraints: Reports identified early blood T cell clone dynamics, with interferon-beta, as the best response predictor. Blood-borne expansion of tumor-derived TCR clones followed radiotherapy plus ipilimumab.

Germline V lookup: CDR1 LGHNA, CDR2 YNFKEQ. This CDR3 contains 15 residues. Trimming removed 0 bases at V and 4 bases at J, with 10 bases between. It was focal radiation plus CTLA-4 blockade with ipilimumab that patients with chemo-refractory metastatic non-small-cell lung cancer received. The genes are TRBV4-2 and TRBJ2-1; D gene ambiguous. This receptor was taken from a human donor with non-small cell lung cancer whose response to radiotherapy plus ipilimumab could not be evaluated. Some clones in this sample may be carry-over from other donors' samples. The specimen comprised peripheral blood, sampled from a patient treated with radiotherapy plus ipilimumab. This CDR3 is CASSQDFTEYNEQFF. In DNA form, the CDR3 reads TGTGCCAGCAGCCAAGATTTCACAGAATACAATGAGCAGTTCTTC.